Shown below are 2 T cell receptor beta chains from a single sample sequenced in a study of cytomegalovirus exposure and HLA in healthy donors. The PCR contained 60 Vbeta and 13 Jbeta primers. Sequenced by immunoSEQ multiplex PCR; TCRdb stores in-frame clones only, minus some. Recorded for this sample: about 130,000 clones. Sequenced sample: PBMCs. The receptors here all came from a man aged 18 to 30 in good health and CMV-seronegative.

The rearrangement uses TRBV28 and TRBJ1-2, with D uncertain. Germline CDR1 and CDR2: MDHEN and SYDVKM. V was cut by 6 bases and J by 7 bases, with 9 bases left in between. CDR3 length equals 11 residues. The CDR3 reads CASSRGIGYTF. Written as DNA, the CDR3 is TGTGCCAGCAGCCGAGGGATTGGCTACACCTTC.

V and J are TRBV6-1 and TRBJ2-7, with D possibly matching TRBD1 (5 bases). Trimming took 2 bases from V and 4 from J, leaving 15 bases between them. Germline assignment: CDR1 MNHNS and CDR2 SASEGT. CDR3 length: 15 residues. For the CDR3, the DNA is TGTGCCAGCAGTGAATTTAGGGGTCTTCAATACGAGCAGTACTTC. Translated: CASSEFRGLQYEQYF.